Sequencing of this T cell receptor (beta chain) was carried out in a study of a mutant IDH1 vaccine in newly diagnosed glioma. At the level of the study: First vaccine doses came 4-6 weeks after radiotherapy alone, or with temozolomide cycles.

Time point denoted: week 5, during vaccination. Doses consisted of 300 ug of mutant IDH1 20-mer peptide each, paired with topical imiquimod. In every donor, the tumor was a new WHO grade 3 or 4 IDH1-mutant, ATRX-lost astrocytoma. There are a few counts of this clone. Its target is unknown. Study-level points and caveats: 80% to 95% of patients showed vaccine-induced immune responses across multiple MHC alleles.

Data came from immunoSEQ multiplex PCR; TCRdb stores just in-frame clones and leaves some out. This table has about 75,000 clones, 90% to 95% appearing once. The CDR3 consists of 13 residues. V was clipped by 2 bases and J by 2 bases, with 7 bases between them. CDR1 MGHRA and CDR2 YSYEKL come from the germline V gene. The V gene is TRBV4-1, the J gene TRBJ2-7; D unclear. The sequenced sample was PBMCs, obtained from a glioma patient whose treatment included an IDH1 peptide vaccine. This TCR derives from a woman in her forties or fifties with glioma. For the CDR3, the DNA is TGCGCCAGCAGCCAACAGGATGCCTACGAGCAGTACTTC. This gives the protein CASSQQDAYEQYF.